The 23 T cell receptor beta chains below all came from one sample that was sequenced in a study of regulatory T cells in long-lasting Graves disease (dated by TCRdb to 2020 to 2022). Libraries were built with multiplex PCR. Sequencer: Illumina HiSeq 4000. TCR beta libraries were built with iRepertoire HTBI primers and Arm-PCR amplification of CDR3 regions. The raw public reads went through TCRdb reprocessing: fastp at Q25, MiXCR clone calling, in-frame beta chains kept. Records with the same CDR3 protein are collapsed into one entry carrying the most frequent genes and DNA. For this sample there are roughly 360,000 distinct CDR3 sequences; roughly 25% appear just once. Approximately 28% of the sample belongs to the ten largest clones. The meaning of the sample's time point label: persistent/refractory GD, antithyroid drugs over 5 years with positive TRAb. For both TCR sequencing and RNA sequencing, RNA was extracted from PBMCs in TRIzol.

The source material was peripheral blood mononuclear cells (PBMCs), sampled when the disease was refractory, from a patient treated with antithyroid drugs. These TCRs come from a woman aged 40-49 years with Graves disease. Donor details come from another sample of the same person, matched by shared clones.

This clonotype was observed many times. The chain employs TRBV2 and TRBJ2-4, with D maybe TRBD1 (7 bases). Germline V gene lookup returns CDR1 SNHLY and CDR2 FYNNEI. V shed 6 bases and J shed 8 bases, with 17 bases lying between them. This CDR3 is 14 amino acids long. The CDR3 spells CASSPTGREDIQYF. CDR3 coding DNA: TGTGCCAGCAGCCCGACAGGGCGGGAAGACATTCAGTACTTC.

This clonotype was observed at least ten times. The genes are TRBV20-1 and TRBJ2-1; the match to TRBD2 covers 13 bases. The ends lost 4 bases at V and 3 bases at J; junction bases unmatched: 9. The V gene's germline CDR1 is DFQATT and CDR2 SNEGSKA (reference sequence). This CDR3 has 17 amino acids. The CDR3 region has the DNA TGCAGTGCTATCGGGACTAGCGGGATGGTAGTCTACAATGAGCAGTTCTTC. Amino acid sequence: CSAIGTSGMVVYNEQFF.

The chain has TRBV9 and TRBJ2-7; D not certain. V lost 3 bases and J lost 7, with 14 bases in between. CDR1 is SGDLS, CDR2 YYNGEE, per germline. CDR3 length: 13 amino acids. CDR3 loop: CASSGPVPEEQYF. CDR3 nucleotide sequence: TGTGCCAGCAGCGGGCCCGTCCCCGAAGAGCAGTACTTC.

V and J are TRBV6-2 or TRBV6-3 and TRBJ1-5; D remains unclear. The CDR3 covers 12 residues. The V gene lost 7 bases and the J gene lost 4 bases, with 8 bases spanning the gap. CDR1 and CDR2 (germline): MNHEY, SVGEGT. CDR3 nucleotides: TGTGCCAGCAAATGGCTTAATCAGCCCCAGCATTTT. Its protein is CASKWLNQPQHF.

This clonotype was seen ten or more times. The J gene is TRBJ2-7, the V gene TRBV29-1, with 7 bases lining up with TRBD1. With 7 bases clipped from V and 3 bases from J, the junction kept 9 bases outside the gene matches. Looked up from germline, CDR1 is SQVTM and CDR2 is ANQGSEA. This CDR3 spans 13 amino acids. The CDR3, as DNA: TGCAGCGCCCTTGGCACAGGGGACTACGAGCAGTACTTC. This translates into CSALGTGDYEQYF.

This clonotype was detected only a few times. It may be a read error: a sequence one base away is much more abundant. The rearrangement links TRBV28 to TRBJ1-5; D is uncertain. Trimming took off 7 bases at V and 0 bases at J, with 10 bases between the two ends. The CDR3 spans 14 residues. Germline lookup yields CDR1 MDHEN and CDR2 SYDVKM. As DNA, the CDR3 is TGTGCCAGCAAGGAAGGGAATAGCAATCAGCCCCAGCATTTT. It encodes CASKEGNSNQPQHF.

Points on this clonotype: A much larger clone lies a single base off, so this may be a read error. The V gene is TRBV6-5, the J gene TRBJ1-1, with 8 bases matching TRBD1. This CDR3 is built from 15 residues. The germline V gene has CDR1 MNHEY and CDR2 SVGAGI. Here the CDR3 reads CASSYFNRGTTEASF. The DNA for the CDR3 is TGTGCCAGCAGTTACTTTAACAGGGGGACCACTGAAGCTTCCTTT.

This clonotype was seen at least ten times. The V and J genes are TRBV19 and TRBJ1-6; tentatively, D is TRBD1 (6 bases). Deletions cut 7 bases from V and 5 bases from J, with 9 bases between. The CDR3 is made up of 13 amino acids. Per germline, CDR1 LNHDA and CDR2 SQIVND (reference sequence). CDR3 sequence: CASNDRHNSPLHF. Written as DNA, the CDR3 is TGTGCCAGTAACGACAGGCATAATTCACCCCTCCACTTT. Full variable domain (missing parts from reference TRBV19 and TRBJ1-6): DGGITQSPKYLFRKEGQNVTLSCEQNLNHDAMYWYRQDPGQGLRLIYYSQIVNDFQKGDIAEGYSVSREKKESFPLTVTSAQKNPTAFYLCASNDRHNSPLHFGNGTRLTVT.

The chain carries TRBV6-2 or TRBV6-3 and TRBJ2-7, with D tentatively TRBD2 (6 bases). Trimming pared 0 bases from V and 0 bases from J, leaving 9 bases between. The V gene's germline CDR1 is MNHEY and CDR2 SVGEGT. CDR3 length: 15 residues. The CDR3 nucleotides are TGTGCCAGCAGTTACTCGGGGGGAACCTCCTACGAGCAGTACTTC. This codes for CASSYSGGTSYEQYF.

In this sample, this clonotype turned up a few times. V and J are TRBV9 and TRBJ2-5; 8 bases align to TRBD2. The CDR3 runs to 17 residues. Germline V gives CDR1 SGDLS, CDR2 YYNGEE. The V and J ends lost 2 bases and 4 bases, in that order; junction bases with no gene match: 13. The CDR3 DNA is TGTGCCAGCAGCGTCCACCCTAGTGCGGGAGGTCGAGAGACCCAGTACTTC. Its protein is CASSVHPSAGGRETQYF. The entire variable domain, with the rest obtained from reference TRBV9 and TRBJ2-5, is as follows: DSGVTQTPKHLITATGQRVTLRCSPRSGDLSVYWYQQSLDQGLQFLIQYYNGEERAKGNILERFSAQQFPDLHSELNLSSLELGDSALYFCASSVHPSAGGRETQYFGPGTRLLVL.

This chain connects TRBV19 to TRBJ2-2, with D unresolved. CDR3 length: 18 amino acids. V lost 5 bases and J 0 bases, leaving 19 bases between the germline ends. Germline-derived CDR1 and CDR2 are LNHDA and SQIVND (reference sequence). CDR3 loop: CASSHMIIAWANTGELFF. CDR3 nucleotides: TGTGCCAGTAGTCACATGATAATTGCCTGGGCGAACACCGGGGAGCTGTTTTTT.

This clonotype was seen ten or more times. The chain carries TRBV2 and TRBJ2-7; D is unclear. The V and J ends lost 1 base and 0 bases respectively, with 10 bases between them. Germline-derived CDR1 and CDR2 are SNHLY and FYNNEI. The CDR3 is 15 amino acids. The CDR3 bases are TGTGCCAGCAGTGAAGTTGAATACAGCTCCTACGAGCAGTACTTC. It translates to CASSEVEYSSYEQYF.

This clonotype was observed at least ten times. The rearrangement links TRBV2 to TRBJ2-5; D remains ambiguous. Germline V gene sequence: CDR1 SNHLY, CDR2 FYNNEI. Between the trimmed V and J ends, which lost 6 bases and 2 bases, there was a span of 13 bases. The CDR3 runs to 14 residues. The CDR3 sequence is CASSVGRQQETQYF. For the CDR3, the DNA is TGTGCCAGCAGCGTTGGACGGCAACAAGAGACCCAGTACTTC.

This clonotype has ten or more counts. The chain carries TRBV11-1 and TRBJ2-7, with a tentative D call TRBD1 (6 bases). The CDR3 runs to 13 residues. Germline values: CDR1 SGHAT, CDR2 FQDESV (reference sequence). V was pared by 5 bases and J by 3 bases, with 11 bases between. Here the CDR3 reads CASSPNRDYEQYF. The CDR3 DNA sequence: TGTGCCAGCAGCCCAAACAGGGACTACGAGCAGTACTTC. Based on the CDR3 plus reference TRBV11-1 and TRBJ2-7, the full variable domain is EAEVAQSPRYKITEKSQAVAFWCDPISGHATLYWYRQILGQGPELLVQFQDESVVDDSQLPKDRFSAERLKGVDSTLKIQPAELGDSAMYLCASSPNRDYEQYFGPGTRLTVT.

Ten or more counts support this clonotype. The V call is TRBV12-3 or TRBV12-4, the J call TRBJ2-7; the D gene is possibly TRBD2 (7 bases). The V and J ends lost 3 bases and 3 bases respectively, with 9 bases between them. The CDR3 contains 13 residues. The CDR3, as DNA: TGTGCCAGCAGTTTCGGGGGGCTCTACGAGCAGTACTTC. This gives the protein CASSFGGLYEQYF.

This clonotype was seen repeatedly, ten times or more. V usage is TRBV29-1 and J usage is TRBJ2-5, with 8 bases fitting TRBD1. The germline CDR1 and CDR2 sequences are SQVTM and ANQGSEA. The ends lost 4 bases at V and 0 bases at J; junction bases unmatched: 4. The CDR3 consists of 14 residues. The CDR3 bases are TGCAGCGTTGGGACAGGGATATACCAAGAGACCCAGTACTTC. Its translation: CSVGTGIYQETQYF.

The chain employs TRBV5-1 and TRBJ2-7; TRBD1 matches 10 bases. CDR3 length: 16 residues. Trimming at V came to 2 bases and at J to 0 bases, leaving 5 bases not matched to a gene. CDR1 is SGHRS and CDR2 is YFSETQ in the germline V gene. CDR3 region: CASSFGTGDISYEQYF. The CDR3, as DNA: TGCGCCAGCAGCTTCGGGACAGGGGACATCTCCTACGAGCAGTACTTC. The whole variable domain, remainder taken from reference TRBV5-1 and TRBJ2-7, is KAGVTQTPRYLIKTRGQQVTLSCSPISGHRSVSWYQQTPGQGLQFLFEYFSETQRNKGNFPGRFSGRQFSNSRSEMNVSTLELGDSALYLCASSFGTGDISYEQYFGPGTRLTVT.

This clonotype showed up many times. The chain uses TRBV20-1 and TRBJ1-4; 10 nucleotides match TRBD1. CDR1 DFQATT and CDR2 SNEGSKA come from the germline V gene (reference sequence). This CDR3 spans 13 amino acids. V lost 1 base, J lost 8 bases, and 1 base stayed unmatched. The CDR3 coding sequence is TGCAGTGCTAGAGGACAGGGGGCGGAAAAACTGTTTTTT. Translating it yields CSARGQGAEKLFF.

This clonotype turned up a few times. The chain is built from TRBV6-2 or TRBV6-3 and TRBJ2-3, with a possible D match to TRBD1 (6 bases). CDR1 is MNHEY and CDR2 is SVGEGT in the germline V gene. CDR3 length: 15 amino acids. V was clipped by 0 bases and J by 7 bases, with 14 bases between them. CDR3 coding DNA: TGTGCCAGCAGTTACTCCGTGAAGACAGGCAATACGCAGTATTTT. It specifies CASSYSVKTGNTQYF.

In this sample, this clonotype turned up many times. J is TRBJ2-7 and V is TRBV2; possibly TRBD2 for D (6 bases). The CDR3 runs 14 residues. Germline lookup yields CDR1 SNHLY and CDR2 FYNNEI. Trimming removed 4 bases from V and 3 bases from J, with 13 bases in between. As DNA, the CDR3 is TGTGCCAGCAGTGCAGGGAGGTCCCACTACGAGCAGTACTTC. This codes for CASSAGRSHYEQYF.

This clonotype was recorded once. The chain recombines TRBV10-3 with TRBJ1-1; a possible D gene is TRBD1 (6 bases). Germline V CDR1 and CDR2: ENHRY, SYGVKD. Trimming cost V 6 bases and J 4 bases, with 12 bases left between them. The CDR3 has 13 residues. In DNA form, the CDR3 reads TGTGCCATCAGGAACAGGGACGGCACTGAAGCTTTCTTT. Protein sequence: CAIRNRDGTEAFF.

This clonotype was observed a handful of times. The chain is built from TRBV15 and TRBJ2-7, with D perhaps matching TRBD2 (7 bases). This CDR3 contains 14 residues. Germline V gene lookup returns CDR1 LNHNV and CDR2 YYDKDF (reference sequence). The ends were cut back, 5 bases at V and 0 bases at J, with 11 bases in the middle. CDR3 in DNA: TGTGCCACCAGCGGGGGCGGGAGCTCCTACGAGCAGTACTTC. Encoded protein: CATSGGGSSYEQYF.

This clonotype was observed many times. This rearrangement joins TRBV20-1 to TRBJ1-6, with D possibly matching TRBD1 (5 bases). V dropped 6 bases and J dropped 10 bases, with 22 bases sitting between them. From germline, CDR1 is DFQATT and CDR2 SNEGSKA (reference sequence). This CDR3 is built from 15 residues. CDR3 sequence: CSATTSGTATSPLHF. The CDR3 DNA follows: TGCAGTGCCACCACCTCCGGGACCGCCACCTCACCCCTCCACTTT.